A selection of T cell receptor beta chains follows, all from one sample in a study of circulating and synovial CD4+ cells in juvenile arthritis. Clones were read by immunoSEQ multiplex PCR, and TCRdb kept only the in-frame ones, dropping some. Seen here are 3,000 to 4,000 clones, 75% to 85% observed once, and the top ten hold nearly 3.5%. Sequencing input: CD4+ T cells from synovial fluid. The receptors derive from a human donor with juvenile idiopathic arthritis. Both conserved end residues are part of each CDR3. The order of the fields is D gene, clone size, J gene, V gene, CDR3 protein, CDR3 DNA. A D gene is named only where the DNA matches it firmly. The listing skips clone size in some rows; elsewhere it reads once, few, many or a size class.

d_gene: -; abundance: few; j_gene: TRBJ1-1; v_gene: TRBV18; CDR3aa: CASSPLGRREAFF; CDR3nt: TGTGCCAGCTCACCACTGGGCAGGCGAGAAGCTTTCTTT
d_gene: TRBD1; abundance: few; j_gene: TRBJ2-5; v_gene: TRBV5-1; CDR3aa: CASSLGQGAPLRETQYF; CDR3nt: TGCGCCAGCAGCTTGGGACAGGGGGCTCCACTAAGGGAGACCCAGTACTTC
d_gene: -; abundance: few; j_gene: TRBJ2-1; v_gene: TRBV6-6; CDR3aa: CASSLGGRSYNEQFF; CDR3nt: TGTGCCAGCAGTTTGGGGGGGCGGTCCTACAATGAGCAGTTCTTC
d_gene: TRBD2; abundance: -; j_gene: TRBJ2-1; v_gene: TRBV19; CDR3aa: CASSRLAGIDNEQFF; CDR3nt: TGTGCCAGTAGTCGACTAGCGGGGATCGACAATGAGCAGTTCTTC
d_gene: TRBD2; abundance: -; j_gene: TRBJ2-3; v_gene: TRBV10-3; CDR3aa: CAISESRLAGNTDTQYF; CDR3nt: TGTGCCATCAGTGAGTCGAGGCTAGCGGGGAACACAGATACGCAGTATTTT
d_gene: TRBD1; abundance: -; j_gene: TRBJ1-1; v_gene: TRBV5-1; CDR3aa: CASSWGYGQVANTEAFF; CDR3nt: TGCGCCAGCAGCTGGGGTTACGGACAGGTCGCGAACACTGAAGCTTTCTTT
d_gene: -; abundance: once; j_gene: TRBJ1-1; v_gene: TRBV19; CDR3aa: CASSNRARARNTEAFF; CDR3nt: TGTGCCAGTAGTAACCGCGCCAGGGCCCGGAACACTGAAGCTTTCTTT
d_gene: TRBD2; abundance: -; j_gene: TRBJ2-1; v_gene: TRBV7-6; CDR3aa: CASSARTSALEYNEQFF; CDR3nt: TGTGCCAGCAGCGCCCGGACTAGCGCTCTTGAATACAATGAGCAGTTCTTC
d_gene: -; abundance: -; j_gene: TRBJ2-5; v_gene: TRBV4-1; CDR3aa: CASSQEWPSRETQYF; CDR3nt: TGCGCCAGCAGCCAAGAATGGCCTTCAAGAGAGACCCAGTACTTC
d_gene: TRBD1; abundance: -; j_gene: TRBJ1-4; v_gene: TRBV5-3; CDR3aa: CARSSHHGGQGVAKGEKLFF; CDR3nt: TGTGCCAGAAGCTCCCACCACGGCGGACAGGGGGTCGCTAAAGGTGAAAAACTGTTTTTT